One sample yielded the 32 T cell receptor beta chains listed below, sequenced in a study of OX40 agonist ivuxolimab in advanced cancers. Libraries were prepared by immunoSEQ multiplex PCR; TCRdb keeps only in-frame clonotypes and omits some of them. Seen here are 53,000 or so clones, roughly 80% observed once, and the top ten hold roughly an eighth. Sample: CD4+ or CD8+ T cells sorted from blood, taken in a trial of the OX40 agonist ivuxolimab. The source is an adult with an advanced solid tumor such as melanoma, head and neck, liver or kidney cancer.

The CDR3, as DNA: TGTGCCGTAACCAGGGGGGAGTACGAGCAGTACTTC. Protein product: CAVTRGEYEQYF. V and J are TRBV30 and TRBJ2-7, with a possible D match to TRBD1 (7 bases). CDR3 size: 12 residues. Per the germline V gene, CDR1 is GTSNPN and CDR2 is SVGIG (reference sequence). Deletions cut 8 bases from V and 4 bases from J, with 15 bases between. The full variable domain, in which reference TRBV30 and TRBJ2-7 provide the parts outside the CDR3, is SQTIHQWPATLVQPVGSPLSLECTVEGTSNPNLYWYRQAAGRGLQLLFYSVGIGQISSEVPQNLSASRPQDRQFILSSKKLLLSDSGFYLCAVTRGEYEQYFGPGTRLTVT.

V is TRBV11-2 and J is TRBJ1-4; D unresolved. V gave up 0 bases and J gave up 2 bases, with 10 bases separating them. Germline values: CDR1 SGHAT, CDR2 FQNNGV. The CDR3 has 16 amino acids. CDR3 amino acids: CASSLESGLTNEKLFF. In DNA form, the CDR3 reads TGTGCCAGCAGCTTAGAATCCGGGCTGACTAATGAAAAACTGTTTTTT. Drawing the rest from reference TRBV11-2 and TRBJ1-4, the complete variable domain is EAGVAQSPRYKIIEKRQSVAFWCNPISGHATLYWYQQILGQGPKLLIQFQNNGVVDDSQLPKDRFSAERLKGVDSTLKIQPAKLEDSAVYLCASSLESGLTNEKLFFGSGTQLSVL.

The chain couples TRBV30 to TRBJ1-1; the D gene is possibly TRBD1 (5 bases). Trimming shortened V by 1 base and J by 5 bases, and 14 bases separated the two germline ends. CDR1 is GTSNPN and CDR2 is SVGIG in the germline V gene (reference sequence). This CDR3 has 14 residues. The DNA for the CDR3 is TGTGCCTGGAGTGGTCAGGTGGGGGAAACTGAAGCTTTCTTT. Translated: CAWSGQVGETEAFF.

The chain has TRBV28 and TRBJ2-7; D may be TRBD1 or TRBD2 (5 bases each). The CDR3 totals 13 residues. In germline, CDR1 is MDHEN, CDR2 SYDVKM. The ends were cut back, 6 bases at V and 3 bases at J, with 12 bases in the middle. CDR3 in DNA: TGTGCCAGCAGCCGGGGACCTATCTACGAGCAGTACTTC. Encoded protein: CASSRGPIYEQYF. Based on the CDR3 plus reference TRBV28 and TRBJ2-7, the full variable domain is DVKVTQSSRYLVKRTGEKVFLECVQDMDHENMFWYRQDPGLGLRLIYFSYDVKMKEKGDIPEGYSVSREKKERFSLILESASTNQTSMYLCASSRGPIYEQYFGPGTRLTVT.

This sequence joins TRBV2 and TRBJ2-6; no firm D call. Looked up from germline, CDR1 is SNHLY and CDR2 is FYNNEI. CDR3 length: 15 amino acids. Trimming shortened V by 6 bases and J by 0 bases, and 9 bases separated the two germline ends. The CDR3 here is CASRIRFSGANVLTF. The CDR3 coding sequence is TGTGCCAGCAGGATTCGCTTCTCTGGGGCCAACGTCCTGACTTTC.

This clone has just a few counts. The chain recombines TRBV20-1 with TRBJ2-1; 7 positions match TRBD1. The length of the CDR3 is 11 residues. Germline loops: CDR1 DFQATT, CDR2 SNEGSKA (reference sequence). The trim removed 4 bases at V and 10 bases at J, leaving 4 bases unmatched. The CDR3 region has the DNA TGCAGTGCTAATACGGACAGGGAGCAGTTCTTC. Translated: CSANTDREQFF.

This clone was seen only once. The gene calls are TRBV7-9 and TRBJ2-5; maybe TRBD1 (5 bases). Germline CDR1 and CDR2: SEHNR and FQNEAQ (reference sequence). The CDR3 sequence is 15 residues long. Trimming stripped 7 bases from V and 0 bases from J, with 15 bases between. The CDR3: CASTTVVRDQETQYF. The CDR3 DNA reads as TGTGCCAGCACCACGGTTGTCAGGGACCAAGAGACCCAGTACTTC.

In its sample, this clone was seen a few times. The chain uses TRBV15 and TRBJ2-5; tentatively, D is TRBD1 (7 bases). The CDR3 spans 15 residues. The V and J ends lost 0 bases and 6 bases respectively, with 14 bases between them. Looked up from germline, CDR1 is LNHNV and CDR2 is YYDKDF (reference sequence). Written as DNA, the CDR3 is TGTGCCACCAGCAGAGAGCGGGACAGTTTTAAGACCCAGTACTTC. Protein sequence: CATSRERDSFKTQYF.

This clone has just a few counts. V gene TRBV6-6 combines with J gene TRBJ2-2; 7 nucleotides match TRBD1. Trimming removed 7 bases from V and 2 bases from J; junction bases left unmatched: 10. The CDR3 extends over 16 amino acids. CDR1 is MNHNY, CDR2 SVGAGI, per germline (reference sequence). The CDR3 DNA follows: TGTGCCAGCACCGACAGGGTAGCCCCAAACACCGGGGAGCTGTTTTTT. Translated, it gives CASTDRVAPNTGELFF.

This clone has a handful of counts. This rearrangement joins TRBV6-1 to TRBJ2-7; 8 bases agree with TRBD1. V was pared by 6 bases and J by 2 bases, with 6 bases of the junction left unmatched. There are 14 residues in the CDR3. The germline gives CDR1 MNHNS, CDR2 SASEGT. CDR3 sequence reads: CASRRDRSAYEQYF. CDR3 nucleotides: TGTGCCAGCAGGAGGGACAGGTCGGCCTACGAGCAGTACTTC.

The chain has TRBV27 and TRBJ1-5, with D possibly TRBD1 on 5 matching bases. The germline V and J ends were trimmed by 6 bases and 9 bases, with 15 bases remaining between them. The CDR3 covers 13 residues. Germline CDR1 MNHEY, CDR2 SMNVEV (reference sequence). Written as DNA, the CDR3 is TGTGCCAGCAGCGGGCAGGGCCTAGCGCCCCAGCATTTT. Protein sequence: CASSGQGLAPQHF.

The chain is built from TRBV19 and TRBJ1-1, with a tentative D call TRBD1 (6 bases). Germline assignment: CDR1 LNHDA and CDR2 SQIVND (reference sequence). V lost 3 bases and J 4 bases, leaving 12 bases between the germline ends. The CDR3 covers 14 residues. This CDR3 is CASSIGQYSTEAFF. The CDR3 coding sequence is TGTGCCAGTAGTATCGGACAGTATAGCACTGAAGCTTTCTTT.

The chain's CDR3 is CASSQEGNKPGLAGNTDTQYF. CDR3 sequence (DNA): TGTGCCAGCAGCCAAGAGGGGAACAAACCGGGACTAGCGGGAAACACAGATACGCAGTATTTT. The chain is built from TRBV4-2 and TRBJ2-3; 13 nucleotides line up with TRBD2. Looked up from germline, CDR1 is LGHNA and CDR2 is YNFKEQ. The V and J ends lost 0 bases and 2 bases, in that order; junction bases with no gene match: 14. The CDR3 loop spans 21 amino acids.

V usage is TRBV30 and J usage is TRBJ2-1; tentatively, D is TRBD2 (5 bases). Germline values: CDR1 GTSNPN, CDR2 SVGIG (reference sequence). This CDR3 contains 17 residues. Trimming removed 4 bases at V and 2 bases at J, with 21 bases between. The CDR3 protein is CAWTTSGVSGTYNEQFF. The CDR3 DNA is TGTGCCTGGACTACCTCTGGAGTGAGCGGAACCTACAATGAGCAGTTCTTC.

The rearrangement joins TRBV4-2 to TRBJ2-5; 10 bases are shared with TRBD2. CDR3 size: 15 residues. The V segment lost 4 bases and the J segment 4 bases; nucleotides outside the gene matches: 6. Germline-derived CDR1 and CDR2 are LGHNA and YNFKEQ. The chain's CDR3 is CASSRASGSAETQYF. In DNA, the CDR3 is TGTGCCAGCAGCCGGGCTAGCGGGAGTGCAGAGACCCAGTACTTC.

The chain links TRBV5-6 to TRBJ2-3, with D possibly being TRBD1 or TRBD2 (5 bases each). The CDR3 is made up of 17 amino acids. Per the germline V gene, CDR1 is SGHDT and CDR2 is YYEEEE. V was cut by 2 bases and J by 2 bases, with 18 bases left in between. DNA of the CDR3: TGTGCCAGCAGCTTTGAACCGGGACCCCCGGCCACAGATACGCAGTATTTT. Its translation: CASSFEPGPPATDTQYF.

The chain joins TRBV10-3 to TRBJ2-5; D remains ambiguous. The better agreement between TRBJ2-7 and the DNA end casts doubt on the J call. Per germline, CDR1 ENHRY and CDR2 SYGVKD. This CDR3 has 13 residues. CDR3 protein: CAISALEIYEQYF. The CDR3 DNA follows: TGTGCCATCAGTGCGTTAGAGATCTACGAGCAGTACTTC.

J is TRBJ2-7 and V is TRBV6-6; possible D gene TRBD2, 5 bases. Looked up from germline, CDR1 is MNHNY and CDR2 is SVGAGI (reference sequence). CDR3 size: 13 residues. The V gene lost 5 bases and the J gene lost 1 base, with 9 bases spanning the gap. CDR3 DNA sequence: TGTGCCAGCAGTCAGGCGGGTTCCTACGAGCAGTACTTC. It encodes CASSQAGSYEQYF.

The chain uses TRBV19 and TRBJ2-7; 7 bases fit TRBD1. The CDR3 is made up of 12 amino acids. Germline-derived CDR1 and CDR2 are LNHDA and SQIVND (reference sequence). The V gene end was trimmed by 8 bases and the J gene end by 4 bases; junction bases not matched to a gene: 5. The CDR3 DNA reads as TGTGCCAGTGGCCAGGGGGTTTACGAGCAGTACTTC. It translates to CASGQGVYEQYF. Together with reference TRBV19 and TRBJ2-7, the CDR3 gives the full variable domain: DGGITQSPKYLFRKEGQNVTLSCEQNLNHDAMYWYRQDPGQGLRLIYYSQIVNDFQKGDIAEGYSVSREKKESFPLTVTSAQKNPTAFYLCASGQGVYEQYFGPGTRLTVT.

The CDR3 sequence: CASSLVGSYEQYF. Written as DNA, the CDR3 is TGTGCCAGCAGCTTGGTCGGATCCTACGAGCAGTACTTC. This rearrangement joins TRBV5-4 to TRBJ2-7, with D unclear. The CDR3 consists of 13 residues. V was cut by 0 bases and J by 1 base, with 5 bases left in between. Germline V gives CDR1 SGHNT, CDR2 YYREEE (reference sequence).

The J gene is TRBJ2-7, the V gene TRBV6-6; D unresolved. The CDR3 spans 12 residues. V shed 5 bases and J shed 2 bases, with 7 bases lying between them. The germline V gene encodes CDR1 MNHNY and CDR2 SVGAGI (reference sequence). For the CDR3, the DNA is TGTGCCAGCAGTAGTACTACCTACGAGCAGTACTTC. Translating gives CASSSTTYEQYF.

The V gene is TRBV7-2, the J gene TRBJ1-5; D gene uncertain. The length of the CDR3 is 16 residues. The germline V gene encodes CDR1 SGHTA and CDR2 FQGNSA. Trimming removed 2 bases at V and 2 bases at J, with 13 bases between. CDR3 sequence: CASSLIRGRRNQPQHF. The CDR3 coding sequence is TGTGCCAGCAGCTTAATACGAGGAAGGCGCAATCAGCCCCAGCATTTT.

This sequence joins TRBV28 and TRBJ2-3; D could derive from TRBD1 or TRBD2 (7 bases each). The V gene's germline CDR1 is MDHEN and CDR2 SYDVKM. This CDR3 spans 17 amino acids. V dropped 1 base and J dropped 4 bases, with 18 bases sitting between them. CDR3 sequence (DNA): TGTGCCAGCAGTTTATCCTCAGGGGGGGTCACCGCAGATACGCAGTATTTT. The encoded protein is CASSLSSGGVTADTQYF.

This clone turned up a few times. The CDR3 region is CASRFQPNTGELFF. The DNA of the CDR3 is TGTGCCAGCAGATTCCAACCGAACACCGGGGAGCTGTTTTTT. The chain carries TRBV27 and TRBJ2-2; no reliable D call. With 6 bases removed from V and 0 bases from J, the gap between germline ends came to 8 bases. This CDR3 comprises 14 residues. Germline CDR1 and CDR2: MNHEY and SMNVEV (reference sequence).

The CDR3 DNA reads TGTGCCAGCAGCACCCGACAGGGGGCGAACACTGAAGCTTTCTTT. As protein: CASSTRQGANTEAFF. V and J are TRBV7-2 and TRBJ1-1; 10 bases line up with TRBD1. Per the germline V gene, CDR1 is SGHTA and CDR2 is FQGNSA. CDR3 size: 15 residues. Germline trimming cut 5 bases from V and 1 base from J; bases unmatched to any gene: 4.

This clone showed up just once. This chain links TRBV2 with TRBJ2-5; possibly TRBD1 for D (7 bases). The CDR3 contains 12 residues. The V and J ends lost 8 bases and 5 bases respectively, with 12 bases between them. From germline, CDR1 is SNHLY and CDR2 FYNNEI. This CDR3 is CASLQGRETQYF. The CDR3 DNA reads TGTGCCAGCTTACAGGGGAGGGAGACCCAGTACTTC.

This clone was picked up one time. The genes are TRBV2 and TRBJ1-6, with D hard to call. There are 13 residues in the CDR3. V was pared by 4 bases and J by 10 bases, with 11 bases between. Germline assignment: CDR1 SNHLY and CDR2 FYNNEI. CDR3 nucleotide sequence: TGTGCCAGCAGTGTAAACAGTCAGTCACCCCTCCACTTT. Protein: CASSVNSQSPLHF.

The V call is TRBV29-1, the J call TRBJ2-2; D perhaps matches TRBD1 (5 bases). CDR3 length: 13 amino acids. Germline CDR1 SQVTM, CDR2 ANQGSEA. Deletions cut 4 bases from V and 1 base from J, with 7 bases between. The CDR3 nucleotides read TGCAGCGTTGGGACAAGGAACACCGGGGAGCTGTTTTTT. Translated: CSVGTRNTGELFF.

The rearrangement joins TRBV6-5 to TRBJ1-5, with TRBD1 identical over 8 bases. V shed 6 bases and J 4 bases; nucleotides not matched to a gene: 5. Germline loops: CDR1 MNHEY, CDR2 SVGAGI. The CDR3 runs to 14 residues. The CDR3 coding sequence is TGTGCCAGCAGCGTCAGGGGGCTAAATCAGCCCCAGCATTTT. This gives the protein CASSVRGLNQPQHF.

The chain is built from TRBV6-6 and TRBJ2-7; tentatively, D is TRBD2 (6 bases). CDR3 length: 16 residues. V was trimmed by 0 bases and J by 1 base, leaving 13 bases between them. The germline V gene encodes CDR1 MNHNY and CDR2 SVGAGI (reference sequence). The CDR3 sequence is CASSYSRRDGSYEQYF. The DNA of the CDR3 is TGTGCCAGCAGTTACTCGAGGCGGGACGGTTCCTACGAGCAGTACTTC.

The chain has TRBV11-2 and TRBJ1-1; possible D gene TRBD1, 6 bases. CDR1 and CDR2 (germline): SGHAT, FQNNGV. This CDR3 contains 15 residues. The V gene lost 5 bases and the J gene lost 1 base, with 14 bases spanning the gap. The CDR3 sequence is CASSILTGPNTEAFF. CDR3 nucleotide sequence: TGTGCCAGCAGCATCCTGACAGGCCCGAACACTGAAGCTTTCTTT.

J is TRBJ1-1 and V is TRBV7-2; 10 nucleotides line up with TRBD1. The germline gives CDR1 SGHTA, CDR2 FQGNSA. This CDR3 region has 15 residues. Trimming took 0 bases from V and 5 from J; bases not matched to a gene: 3. CDR3 in DNA: TGTGCCAGCAGCTTAGCTGTGGGACAGGGGACTGAAGCTTTCTTT. Translating it yields CASSLAVGQGTEAFF.